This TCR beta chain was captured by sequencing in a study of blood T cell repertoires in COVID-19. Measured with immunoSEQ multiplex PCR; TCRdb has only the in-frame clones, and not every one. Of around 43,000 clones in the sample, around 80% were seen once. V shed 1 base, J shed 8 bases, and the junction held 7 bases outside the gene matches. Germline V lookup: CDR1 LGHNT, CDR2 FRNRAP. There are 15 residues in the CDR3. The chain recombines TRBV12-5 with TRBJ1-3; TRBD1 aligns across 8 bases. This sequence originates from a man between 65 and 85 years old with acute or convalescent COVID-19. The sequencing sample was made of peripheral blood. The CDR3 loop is CASGLGLTGGDTIYF. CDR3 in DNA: TGTGCTAGTGGTTTGGGTCTCACAGGGGGGGACACCATATATTTT.